This entry is about one TCR beta chain. Germline V gene sequence: CDR1 KGHSH, CDR2 LQKENI. The CDR3 contains 15 residues. V was trimmed by 1 base and J by 2 bases, leaving 9 bases between them. The repertoire was sequenced with immunoSEQ multiplex PCR; TCRdb's copy has only in-frame clones and lacks some. The sample yields 2 million to 2.5 million clones, approximately 93% seen once. The record originates from a study of shared clonotypes between healthy human individuals. At the level of the study: CD8 memory received one plate per donor, CD8 naive two, CD4 memory three and CD4 naive three.

This receptor was obtained from a man younger than 35 in good health. Some clones in this sample may be carry-over from other donors' samples. Material for sequencing was naive CD4+ T cells from PBMCs. Subset: CD45RA+ positively selected. The chain is built from TRBV18 and TRBJ1-3; D not resolved. CDR3 sequence: CASSPRRSAGNTIYF. In DNA, the CDR3 is TGTGCCAGCTCACCACGACGGAGCGCTGGAAACACCATATATTTT.